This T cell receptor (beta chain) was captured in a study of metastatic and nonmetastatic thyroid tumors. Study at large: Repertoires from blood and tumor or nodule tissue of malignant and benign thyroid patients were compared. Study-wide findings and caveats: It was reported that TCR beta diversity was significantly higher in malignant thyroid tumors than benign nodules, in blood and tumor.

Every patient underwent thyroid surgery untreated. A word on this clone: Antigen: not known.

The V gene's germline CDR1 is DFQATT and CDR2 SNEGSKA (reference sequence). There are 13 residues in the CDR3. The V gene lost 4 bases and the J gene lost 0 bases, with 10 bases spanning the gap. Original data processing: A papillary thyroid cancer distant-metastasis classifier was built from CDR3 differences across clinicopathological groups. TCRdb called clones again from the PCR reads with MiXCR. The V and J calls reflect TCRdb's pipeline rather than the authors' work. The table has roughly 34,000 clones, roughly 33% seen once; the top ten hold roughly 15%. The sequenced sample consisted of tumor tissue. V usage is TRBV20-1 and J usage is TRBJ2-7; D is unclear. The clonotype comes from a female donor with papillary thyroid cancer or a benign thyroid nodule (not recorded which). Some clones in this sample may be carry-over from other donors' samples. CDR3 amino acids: CSANLDGSYEQYF. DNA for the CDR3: TGCAGTGCTAATTTAGACGGCTCCTACGAGCAGTACTTC.